In its sample, the clone carrying this T cell receptor (beta chain) was seen once. The target antigen is unknown. The assay was immunoSEQ multiplex PCR, and TCRdb's table has in-frame clones only and misses some. This table has roughly 41,000 clones, 88% appearing once. Germline CDR1 and CDR2: SGHVS and FNYEAQ. Losses at the gene ends were 5 bases for V and 4 bases for J; bases not matched to a gene: 3. The CDR3 loop spans 14 amino acids. The sample is drawn from a study of OX40 agonist ivuxolimab in advanced cancers. Points from the study as a whole: Among the least clonally expanded were partial responders at 0.1-3.0 mg/kg.

The sample here was CD4+ or CD8+ T cells sorted from blood, taken in a trial of the OX40 agonist ivuxolimab. This chain uses TRBV7-6 with TRBJ2-5; 11 positions agree with TRBD2. The clonotype originates from an adult with an advanced solid tumor such as melanoma, head and neck, liver or kidney cancer. CDR3 residues: CASSPGLAGETQYF. The CDR3 DNA reads as TGTGCCAGCAGCCCAGGACTAGCGGGAGAGACCCAGTACTTC.